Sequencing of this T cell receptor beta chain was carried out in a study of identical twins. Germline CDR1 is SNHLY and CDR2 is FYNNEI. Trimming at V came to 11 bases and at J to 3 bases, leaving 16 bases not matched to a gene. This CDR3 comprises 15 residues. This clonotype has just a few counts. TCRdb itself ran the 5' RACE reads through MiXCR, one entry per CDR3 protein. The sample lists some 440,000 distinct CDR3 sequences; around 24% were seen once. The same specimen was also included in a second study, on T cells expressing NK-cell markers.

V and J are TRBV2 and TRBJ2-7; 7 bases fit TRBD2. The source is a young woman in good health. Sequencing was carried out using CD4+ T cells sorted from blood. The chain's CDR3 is CASRGVAVRNYEQYF. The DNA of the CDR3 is TGTGCCTCCCGGGGGGTAGCGGTGAGGAACTACGAGCAGTACTTC.